The T cell receptor beta chain described here comes from a study of T cell changes during pregnancy in multiple sclerosis. This CDR3 spans 14 amino acids. The germline V gene encodes CDR1 SGDLS and CDR2 YYNGEE. Trimming removed 7 bases from V and 6 bases from J; junction bases left unmatched: 12. Only in-frame clones appear in the TCRdb table, and some are missing; sequencing was by immunoSEQ multiplex PCR. This sample has over 70,000 clones, with around 93% found just once. The V gene is TRBV9, the J gene TRBJ1-1, with 7 bases matching TRBD1. This clonotype was sampled from a female donor with multiple sclerosis, enrolled in a pregnancy study. This material consisted of peripheral blood, taken in the third trimester of pregnancy. The CDR3 loop is CASGTGTEISEAFF. The CDR3, as DNA: TGTGCCAGCGGGACCGGGACAGAGATTTCTGAAGCTTTCTTT.